The clone carrying this T cell receptor (beta chain) was picked up one time. As yet, its antigen is unknown. The sample originates from a study of cytomegalovirus exposure and HLA in healthy donors. The PCR made use of 60 Vbeta and 13 Jbeta primers. Assay used: immunoSEQ multiplex PCR; TCRdb lists only in-frame clones, some missing. The table lists 140,000 to 150,000 clones, about 76% of them singletons. Study-wide findings and caveats: In an earlier analysis, in around 590 donors, most V segments appeared productive either ~90% or ~30% of the time. In vitro testing confirmed a few CMV-associated chains as specific for CMV antigens.

Per the germline V gene, CDR1 is LNHDA and CDR2 is SQIVND (reference sequence). The V and J ends lost 2 bases and 1 base respectively, with 8 bases between them. The length of the CDR3 is 14 residues. The specimen sequenced was PBMCs. The chain links TRBV19 to TRBJ1-1; D is uncertain. The sequence came from a male donor in good health and CMV-seronegative. This CDR3 reads CASSIKTANTEAFF. The DNA of the CDR3 is TGTGCCAGTAGTATAAAAACAGCGAACACTGAAGCTTTCTTT.